The 24 T cell receptor beta chains below come from one sample, sequenced in a study of shared clonotypes between healthy human individuals. The table came from immunoSEQ multiplex PCR; TCRdb's copy has only in-frame clones and leaves some out. The table records roughly 2.5 million clones, roughly nine tenths of them present only once. The sequenced sample was naive CD4+ T cells sorted from blood. Noted subset: CD45RA+ positively selected. These receptor sequences come from a man in his late teens or twenties in good health.

The rearrangement links TRBV4-2 to TRBJ2-1; 9 bases align to TRBD2. Trimming cost V 0 bases and J 6 bases; bases outside gene matches: 9. This CDR3 comprises 17 residues. CDR1 and CDR2 (germline): LGHNA, YNFKEQ. CDR3: CASSQETAGGLFNEQFF. DNA for the CDR3: TGTGCCAGCAGCCAAGAAACGGCGGGGGGGCTGTTCAATGAGCAGTTCTTC.

This chain uses TRBV30 with TRBJ1-1; no clear D gene. The CDR3 extends over 12 amino acids. Per the germline V gene, CDR1 is GTSNPN and CDR2 is SVGIG (reference sequence). V shed 7 bases and J shed 5 bases, with 14 bases lying between them. The CDR3 bases are TGTGCCTACAACACCGGTCGGACTGAAGCTTTCTTT. This encodes CAYNTGRTEAFF. Combining the CDR3 with reference TRBV30 and TRBJ1-1 gives the whole variable domain SQTIHQWPATLVQPVGSPLSLECTVEGTSNPNLYWYRQAAGRGLQLLFYSVGIGQISSEVPQNLSASRPQDRQFILSSKKLLLSDSGFYLCAYNTGRTEAFFGQGTRLTVV.

CDR3 protein: CASALSGGRAGELFF. The CDR3 coding sequence is TGTGCCAGCGCTCTCAGCGGGGGGCGGGCCGGGGAGCTGTTTTTT. The V and J genes are TRBV28 and TRBJ2-2; 9 nucleotides match TRBD2. J lost 6 bases, V lost 8 bases, and 10 bases had no gene match. The CDR3 runs 15 residues. Germline loops: CDR1 MDHEN, CDR2 SYDVKM.

The V gene is TRBV2, the J gene TRBJ2-3; 7 bases are a match to TRBD2. CDR3 length equals 14 residues. Trimming at V came to 8 bases and at J to 5 bases, leaving 10 bases not matched to a gene. Germline V lookup: CDR1 SNHLY, CDR2 FYNNEI. The CDR3 loop reads CASGFGGGQDTQYF. The CDR3 coding sequence is TGTGCCAGCGGTTTTGGGGGAGGGCAAGATACGCAGTATTTT. Full variable domain (outside the CDR3, taken from reference TRBV2 and TRBJ2-3): EPEVTQTPSHQVTQMGQEVILRCVPISNHLYFYWYRQILGQKVEFLVSFYNNEISEKSEIFDDQFSVERPDGSNFTLKIRSTKLEDSAMYFCASGFGGGQDTQYFGPGTRLTVL.

The genes are TRBV9 and TRBJ2-5, with 10 bases fitting TRBD1. The trim removed 4 bases at V and 5 bases at J, leaving 11 bases unmatched. The CDR3 has 16 amino acids. CDR1 and CDR2 from the germline V gene are SGDLS and YYNGEE. The CDR3 region is CASSFSGTGVWETQYF. DNA of the CDR3: TGTGCCAGCAGCTTCTCCGGGACAGGGGTGTGGGAGACCCAGTACTTC.

As to this clone: The same CDR3 can be traced to other DNA sequences in this sample. The V gene is TRBV5-1, the J gene TRBJ2-3; 9 bases are shared with TRBD1. The germline V gene encodes CDR1 SGHRS and CDR2 YFSETQ. V lost 4 bases, J lost 0 bases, and 3 bases stayed unmatched. CDR3 length equals 15 residues. The CDR3 protein is CASSKGQGSTDTQYF. The CDR3 DNA is TGCGCCAGCAGCAAAGGACAGGGGAGCACAGATACGCAGTATTTT.

This chain uses TRBV9 with TRBJ2-6, with D maybe TRBD1 (6 bases). Germline V gene sequence: CDR1 SGDLS, CDR2 YYNGEE. Trimming took off 4 bases at V and 4 bases at J, with 12 bases between the two ends. The length of the CDR3 is 15 residues. The DNA of the CDR3 is TGTGCCAGCAGCTCCACAGGGCGCGGGGCCAACGTCCTGACTTTC. Protein product: CASSSTGRGANVLTF.

The table lists this clone with a count of one. This same CDR3 is encoded by further DNA sequences in the sample. The chain recombines TRBV5-1 with TRBJ2-5, with a tentative D call TRBD1 (6 bases). The CDR3 is 13 residues long. CDR1 and CDR2 (germline): SGHRS, YFSETQ. Between the trimmed V and J ends, which lost 4 bases and 2 bases, there was a span of 9 bases. The CDR3 DNA is TGCGCCAGCAGCCCGGACAGTCAAGAGACCCAGTACTTC. It encodes CASSPDSQETQYF.

The J gene is TRBJ2-3, the V gene TRBV6-5; perhaps TRBD1 as D (6 bases). V was pared by 4 bases and J by 3 bases, with 17 bases between. The CDR3 sequence is 16 residues long. CDR1 and CDR2 from the germline V gene are MNHEY and SVGAGI. DNA for the CDR3: TGTGCCAGCAGTTTGGGGACGACAGGAACAACAGATACGCAGTATTTT. Its translation: CASSLGTTGTTDTQYF.

The CDR3 coding sequence is TGCGCCAGCAGTGAATCGGGACAGGGTTTCTACGAGCAGTACTTC. It specifies CASSESGQGFYEQYF. V and J are TRBV10-2 and TRBJ2-5; 9 positions match TRBD1. The assigned J gene may be wrong: the sequence end matches TRBJ2-7 better. Germline V lookup: CDR1 WSHSY, CDR2 SAAADI. This CDR3 contains 15 residues.

The V and J genes are TRBV10-3 and TRBJ1-1, with 9 bases matching TRBD1. The trim removed 9 bases at V and 1 base at J, leaving 3 bases unmatched. Germline V lookup: CDR1 ENHRY, CDR2 SYGVKD. The CDR3 has 13 amino acids. The CDR3 reads CAIGTGTNTEAFF. The CDR3, as DNA: TGTGCCATTGGGACAGGGACGAACACTGAAGCTTTCTTT.

The chain carries TRBV28 and TRBJ2-5, with 8 positions matching TRBD2. Germline CDR1 MDHEN, CDR2 SYDVKM. This CDR3 has 15 residues. V shed 5 bases and J 5 bases; nucleotides not matched to a gene: 10. CDR3 region: CASSPQGLVAETQYF. For the CDR3, the DNA is TGTGCCAGCAGTCCCCAGGGACTAGTGGCGGAGACCCAGTACTTC.

This chain joins TRBV7-9 and TRBJ1-3, with D perhaps matching TRBD1 (6 bases). CDR1 and CDR2 from the germline V gene are SEHNR and FQNEAQ (reference sequence). Trimming took 4 bases from V and 3 from J, leaving 7 bases between them. The CDR3 has 13 amino acids. The CDR3 region has the DNA TGTGCCAGCAGCTGGACAGATGGAAACACCATATATTTT. It is translated as CASSWTDGNTIYF.

The chain has TRBV9 and TRBJ1-6; the match to TRBD1 covers 7 bases. The CDR3 loop spans 16 amino acids. V gave up 0 bases and J gave up 7 bases; unmatched junction bases: 7. Germline V gives CDR1 SGDLS, CDR2 YYNGEE. For the CDR3, the DNA is TGTGCCAGCAGCGTAGGCCTCCGGGACAGCAATTCACCCCTCCACTTT. It yields the protein CASSVGLRDSNSPLHF.

This clone has a single count. The chain uses TRBV25-1 and TRBJ1-2; 10 nucleotides align to TRBD1. The trim removed 3 bases at V and 6 bases at J, leaving 7 bases unmatched. The CDR3 is made up of 15 amino acids. Per the germline V gene, CDR1 is MGHDK and CDR2 is SYGVNS. The CDR3 DNA is TGTGCCAGCAGTGATCGTGGGACAGGGGTTCATGGCTACACCTTC. Its protein is CASSDRGTGVHGYTF.

This clone occurred a few times. V is TRBV6-1 and J is TRBJ1-5; 7 bases match TRBD1. V dropped 4 bases and J dropped 5; count of bases not matched to a gene: 5. This CDR3 has 14 residues. From germline, CDR1 is MNHNS and CDR2 SASEGT. The CDR3 protein is CASSGQGEDQPQHF. The CDR3 bases are TGTGCCAGCAGTGGACAGGGCGAGGATCAGCCCCAGCATTTT.

The DNA for the CDR3 is TGTGCCACCAGGCTGGACAGGGTTAATGAAAAACTGTTTTTT. Encoded protein: CATRLDRVNEKLFF. The chain is built from TRBV10-3 and TRBJ1-4, with 8 bases fitting TRBD1. This CDR3 is 14 amino acids long. The V and J ends lost 10 bases and 4 bases, in that order; junction bases with no gene match: 8. Germline CDR1 reads ENHRY; CDR2 reads SYGVKD.

This clone was observed once. The CDR3 sequence: CASSLDGNPSGNSPLHF. In nucleotides, the CDR3 is TGTGCCAGCAGCTTGGACGGAAACCCCTCGGGGAATTCACCCCTCCACTTT. The chain employs TRBV7-9 and TRBJ1-6; no definite D call. Germline CDR1 SEHNR, CDR2 FQNEAQ (reference sequence). V was cut by 3 bases and J by 7 bases, with 19 bases left in between. The CDR3 is made up of 17 amino acids.

The chain recombines TRBV28 with TRBJ1-5; TRBD1 aligns across 7 bases. Germline values: CDR1 MDHEN, CDR2 SYDVKM. Trimming removed 8 bases from V and 0 bases from J; junction bases left unmatched: 7. CDR3 size: 15 residues. The CDR3 sequence is CASAPTGTSNQPQHF. As DNA, the CDR3 is TGTGCCAGCGCTCCGACAGGGACTAGCAATCAGCCCCAGCATTTT.

CDR3 DNA: TGTGCCAGCAGCTTGGGAGGTCGAGGGGTGGGTGAGCAGTTCTTC. Protein product: CASSLGGRGVGEQFF. The chain uses TRBV5-4 and TRBJ2-1; D might be TRBD1 or TRBD2, each matching 5 bases. The CDR3 contains 15 residues. The ends were cut back, 0 bases at V and 9 bases at J, with 16 bases in the middle. The germline V gene encodes CDR1 SGHNT and CDR2 YYREEE (reference sequence).

This rearrangement joins TRBV19 to TRBJ2-2, with D perhaps assigned TRBD1 or TRBD2 (5 bases each). The CDR3 is made up of 18 amino acids. Germline-derived CDR1 and CDR2 are LNHDA and SQIVND (reference sequence). Trimming cost V 0 bases and J 3 bases, with 17 bases left between them. CDR3 nucleotides: TGTGCCAGTAGTATAGAGGGGGTGTGGGAAACGTACACCGGGGAGCTGTTTTTT. This codes for CASSIEGVWETYTGELFF. Looking up the rest from reference TRBV19 and TRBJ2-2 gives the full variable domain: DGGITQSPKYLFRKEGQNVTLSCEQNLNHDAMYWYRQDPGQGLRLIYYSQIVNDFQKGDIAEGYSVSREKKESFPLTVTSAQKNPTAFYLCASSIEGVWETYTGELFFGEGSRLTVL.

The rearrangement joins TRBV7-8 to TRBJ2-2, with 16 bases matching TRBD2. This CDR3 is built from 19 residues. Looked up from germline, CDR1 is SGHVS and CDR2 is FQNEAQ. V gave up 3 bases and J gave up 4 bases; unmatched junction bases: 8. CDR3 nucleotides: TGTGCCAGCAGCTTGTCCGGGACTAGCGGGGGGGCGGGCACCGGGGAGCTGTTTTTT. It translates to CASSLSGTSGGAGTGELFF.

This clone was detected only a few times. The chain combines TRBV5-1 with TRBJ2-1; TRBD1 is a possible D gene (5 bases). The CDR3 is 13 residues long. Germline CDR1 and CDR2: SGHRS and YFSETQ. Trimming removed 5 bases from V and 7 bases from J, with 13 bases in between. CDR3 bases: TGCGCCAGCAGACAGGTCCCCTTGAATGAGCAGTTCTTC. Translated: CASRQVPLNEQFF.

This clone was recorded once. The chain combines TRBV6-1 with TRBJ2-1; D uncertain. V dropped 9 bases and J dropped 7 bases, with 10 bases sitting between them. The CDR3 loop spans 11 amino acids. Germline V gene lookup returns CDR1 MNHNS and CDR2 SASEGT. This chain's CDR3 is CASMFANEQFF. CDR3 coding DNA: TGTGCCAGTATGTTCGCGAATGAGCAGTTCTTC.